This is a list of T cell receptor beta chains from one sample in a study of shared clonotypes between healthy human individuals. Sequencing was performed with immunoSEQ multiplex PCR; in TCRdb, only in-frame clones are kept and a portion is missing. The repertoire has about 2.2 million clones, 90% to 95% of them found once; the top ten carry over 1.5%. The specimen was naive CD8+ T cells from PBMCs. These receptors all come from a man aged 18 to 30 in good health. Some clones in this sample may be carry-over from other donors' samples. CDR3s include the opening cysteine and the closing phenylalanine or tryptophan. D genes are given only for firm matches. A clone size is listed for some rows: how often the clone was seen (once, few, many), or a class if it is expanded.

J gene: TRBJ2-1; V gene: TRBV9; D gene: TRBD2; clone size: -; CDR3 protein: CASSVDGRIEQFF; CDR3 DNA: TGTGCCAGCAGCGTAGACGGGAGGATTGAGCAGTTCTTC
J gene: TRBJ2-1; V gene: TRBV5-5; D gene: TRBD1; clone size: -; CDR3 protein: CASSSLGQGANEQFF; CDR3 DNA: TGTGCCAGCAGCTCCCTGGGGCAGGGGGCCAATGAGCAGTTCTTC
J gene: TRBJ1-1; V gene: TRBV6-1; D gene: TRBD1; clone size: -; CDR3 protein: CASSPTGRRTEAFF; CDR3 DNA: TGTGCCAGCAGCCCGACAGGGAGGAGGACTGAAGCTTTCTTT
J gene: TRBJ2-7; V gene: TRBV28; D gene: TRBD1; clone size: -; CDR3 protein: CASSLSGTAVYEQYF; CDR3 DNA: TGTGCCAGCAGTTTGTCGGGGACAGCGGTATACGAGCAGTACTTC
J gene: TRBJ1-1; V gene: TRBV5-1; D gene: TRBD1; clone size: few; CDR3 protein: CASSHTGQDTEAFF; CDR3 DNA: TGCGCCAGCAGCCACACCGGACAGGACACTGAAGCTTTCTTT
J gene: TRBJ2-2; V gene: TRBV2; D gene: TRBD1; clone size: -; CDR3 protein: CASSEAAGTGTGELFF; CDR3 DNA: TGTGCCAGCAGTGAAGCGGCGGGGACAGGCACCGGGGAGCTGTTTTTT
J gene: TRBJ1-5; V gene: TRBV2; D gene: -; clone size: -; CDR3 protein: CASSRTVGNQPQHF; CDR3 DNA: TGTGCCAGCAGCCGGACAGTGGGCAATCAGCCCCAGCATTTT
J gene: TRBJ2-1; V gene: TRBV6-4; D gene: -; clone size: once; CDR3 protein: CASRTFTGTDEQFF; CDR3 DNA: TGTGCCAGCCGTACTTTTACAGGGACGGATGAGCAGTTCTTC
J gene: TRBJ2-3; V gene: TRBV7-9; D gene: -; clone size: -; CDR3 protein: CASSSRGTDTQYF; CDR3 DNA: TGTGCCAGCAGCTCGCGGGGAACGGATACGCAGTATTTT
J gene: TRBJ2-1; V gene: TRBV7-3; D gene: TRBD2; clone size: -; CDR3 protein: CASSLGLAGYNEQFF; CDR3 DNA: TGTGCCAGCAGCCTGGGACTAGCGGGATACAATGAGCAGTTCTTC
J gene: TRBJ2-7; V gene: TRBV9; D gene: TRBD1; clone size: -; CDR3 protein: CASSVGRGQGVYEQYF; CDR3 DNA: TGTGCCAGCAGCGTAGGCCGGGGACAGGGAGTCTACGAGCAGTACTTC
J gene: TRBJ2-5; V gene: TRBV11-2; D gene: TRBD2; clone size: -; CDR3 protein: CASSTRETSGTVVETQYF; CDR3 DNA: TGTGCCAGCAGCACCAGGGAGACTAGCGGAACGGTAGTAGAGACCCAGTACTTC
J gene: TRBJ2-1; V gene: TRBV27; D gene: TRBD1; clone size: -; CDR3 protein: CASRRQGYNEQFF; CDR3 DNA: TGTGCCAGCAGGAGACAGGGGTACAATGAGCAGTTCTTC
J gene: TRBJ1-1; V gene: TRBV19; D gene: TRBD1; clone size: -; CDR3 protein: CASSIGGQGATEAFF; CDR3 DNA: TGTGCCAGTAGTATAGGGGGACAGGGGGCCACTGAAGCTTTCTTT
J gene: TRBJ2-7; V gene: TRBV28; D gene: -; clone size: -; CDR3 protein: CASSLFSRDSQYF; CDR3 DNA: TGTGCCAGCAGTTTATTTTCCAGGGATTCTCAGTACTTC
J gene: TRBJ1-2; V gene: TRBV19; D gene: -; clone size: -; CDR3 protein: CASSISQLTFDYGYTF; CDR3 DNA: TGTGCCAGTAGTATAAGTCAGTTGACTTTTGACTATGGCTACACCTTC
J gene: TRBJ2-3; V gene: TRBV9; D gene: -; clone size: -; CDR3 protein: CASSAQPTDTQYF; CDR3 DNA: TGTGCCAGCTCCGCCCAACCCACAGATACGCAGTATTTT
J gene: TRBJ2-1; V gene: TRBV10-3; D gene: -; clone size: -; CDR3 protein: CATQMAPYNEQFF; CDR3 DNA: TGTGCCACTCAGATGGCCCCCTACAATGAGCAGTTCTTC
J gene: TRBJ2-3; V gene: TRBV29-1; D gene: -; clone size: -; CDR3 protein: CSVEDSHTQYF; CDR3 DNA: TGCAGCGTTGAAGATTCTCATACGCAGTATTTT
J gene: TRBJ2-7; V gene: TRBV29-1; D gene: TRBD1; clone size: -; CDR3 protein: CSVEDPGTGSNEQYF; CDR3 DNA: TGCAGCGTTGAAGATCCCGGGACAGGGTCCAACGAGCAGTACTTC
J gene: TRBJ2-1; V gene: TRBV28; D gene: -; clone size: -; CDR3 protein: CASSLYRAGETINEQFF; CDR3 DNA: TGTGCCAGCAGTTTATACAGGGCGGGGGAAACCATCAATGAGCAGTTCTTC
J gene: TRBJ2-5; V gene: TRBV5-6; D gene: -; clone size: -; CDR3 protein: CASSLALRLQETQYF; CDR3 DNA: TGTGCCAGCAGCTTGGCCCTTCGATTACAAGAGACCCAGTACTTC
J gene: TRBJ2-1; V gene: TRBV4-1; D gene: -; clone size: -; CDR3 protein: CASSQEPGQNNEQFF; CDR3 DNA: TGCGCCAGCAGCCAAGAACCCGGACAGAACAATGAGCAGTTCTTC
J gene: TRBJ2-7; V gene: TRBV19; D gene: -; clone size: -; CDR3 protein: CASSIGAVYEQYF; CDR3 DNA: TGTGCCAGTAGTATAGGGGCAGTCTACGAGCAGTACTTC
J gene: TRBJ1-3; V gene: TRBV7-2; D gene: -; clone size: -; CDR3 protein: CASSLRTDLEYSGNTIYF; CDR3 DNA: TGTGCCAGCAGCCTCCGGACAGACCTTGAATACTCTGGAAACACCATATATTTT
J gene: TRBJ1-1; V gene: TRBV4-1; D gene: -; clone size: -; CDR3 protein: CASSQDKGRYTEAFF; CDR3 DNA: TGCGCCAGCAGCCAAGACAAGGGGCGTTACACTGAAGCTTTCTTT
J gene: TRBJ1-2; V gene: TRBV5-1; D gene: -; clone size: -; CDR3 protein: CASSLGLPRGYTF; CDR3 DNA: TGCGCCAGCAGCTTGGGACTTCCGCGGGGCTACACCTTC
J gene: TRBJ2-1; V gene: TRBV11-2; D gene: -; clone size: -; CDR3 protein: CASSFRDLTREQFF; CDR3 DNA: TGTGCCAGCAGCTTTAGGGACCTTACTAGGGAACAGTTCTTC
J gene: TRBJ2-1; V gene: TRBV10-3; D gene: -; clone size: -; CDR3 protein: CAISELERTYNEQFF; CDR3 DNA: TGTGCCATCAGTGAGTTGGAGAGGACCTACAATGAGCAGTTCTTC
J gene: TRBJ2-7; V gene: TRBV25-1; D gene: TRBD2; clone size: -; CDR3 protein: CASSEGGAGGAYEQYF; CDR3 DNA: TGTGCCAGCAGCGAGGGGGGAGCGGGAGGGGCCTACGAGCAGTACTTC
J gene: TRBJ2-3; V gene: TRBV5-4; D gene: -; clone size: -; CDR3 protein: CASSLLPGPVITDTQYF; CDR3 DNA: TGTGCCAGCAGCCTACTCCCGGGACCGGTCATCACAGATACGCAGTATTTT
J gene: TRBJ1-4; V gene: TRBV7-2; D gene: -; clone size: -; CDR3 protein: CASSLPAGPYNEKLFF; CDR3 DNA: TGTGCCAGCAGCTTACCTGCAGGGCCGTATAATGAAAAACTGTTTTTT
J gene: TRBJ2-5; V gene: TRBV5-6; D gene: -; clone size: -; CDR3 protein: CASSLVGGETQYF; CDR3 DNA: TGTGCCAGCAGCTTGGTAGGGGGAGAGACCCAGTACTTC
J gene: TRBJ2-7; V gene: TRBV10-3; D gene: -; clone size: -; CDR3 protein: CAITSEGYEQYF; CDR3 DNA: TGTGCCATCACAAGCGAAGGTTACGAGCAGTACTTC
J gene: TRBJ1-2; V gene: TRBV6-1; D gene: TRBD1; clone size: -; CDR3 protein: CASSEAPGGYGYTF; CDR3 DNA: TGTGCCAGCAGTGAAGCTCCAGGGGGATATGGCTACACCTTC
J gene: TRBJ2-2; V gene: TRBV6-5; D gene: -; clone size: few; CDR3 protein: CASSYLRQTGELFF; CDR3 DNA: TGTGCCAGCAGTTACCTTAGACAGACCGGGGAGCTGTTTTTT
J gene: TRBJ1-5; V gene: TRBV11-2; D gene: -; clone size: -; CDR3 protein: CASSPSRGQGSNQPQHF; CDR3 DNA: TGTGCCAGCAGCCCAAGCCGGGGCCAGGGGAGCAATCAGCCCCAGCATTTT
J gene: TRBJ2-3; V gene: TRBV4-2; D gene: TRBD2; clone size: -; CDR3 protein: CASSQELGGGPTDTQYF; CDR3 DNA: TGTGCCAGCAGCCAGGAACTCGGGGGGGGGCCCACAGATACGCAGTATTTT
J gene: TRBJ1-1; V gene: TRBV30; D gene: -; clone size: once; CDR3 protein: CAWADKNFMNTEAFF; CDR3 DNA: TGTGCCTGGGCAGACAAGAATTTCATGAACACTGAAGCTTTCTTT
J gene: TRBJ1-2; V gene: TRBV28; D gene: -; clone size: -; CDR3 protein: CASSFPGSQYYGYTF; CDR3 DNA: TGTGCCAGCAGTTTCCCAGGGTCTCAGTACTATGGCTACACCTTC
J gene: TRBJ1-1; V gene: TRBV7-9; D gene: -; clone size: once; CDR3 protein: CASSSGGATEAFF; CDR3 DNA: TGTGCCAGCAGCTCTGGGGGGGCTACTGAAGCTTTCTTT
J gene: TRBJ2-7; V gene: TRBV28; D gene: -; clone size: -; CDR3 protein: CASSNRVLGEQYF; CDR3 DNA: TGTGCCAGCAGTAACAGGGTGTTGGGCGAGCAGTACTTC
J gene: TRBJ1-2; V gene: TRBV19; D gene: -; clone size: -; CDR3 protein: CASSVIHRGYGYTF; CDR3 DNA: TGTGCCAGTAGTGTAATCCATCGAGGCTATGGCTACACCTTC
J gene: TRBJ2-7; V gene: TRBV6-5; D gene: -; clone size: -; CDR3 protein: CASSWQTGYEQYF; CDR3 DNA: TGTGCCAGCAGTTGGCAGACAGGCTACGAGCAGTACTTC
J gene: TRBJ2-7; V gene: TRBV28; D gene: -; clone size: -; CDR3 protein: CASRGLRAPKYEQYF; CDR3 DNA: TGTGCCAGCAGGGGACTTAGGGCTCCTAAATACGAGCAGTACTTC
J gene: TRBJ2-2; V gene: TRBV27; D gene: -; clone size: -; CDR3 protein: CASSPSRGLYTGELFF; CDR3 DNA: TGTGCCAGCAGTCCCTCTAGAGGGTTGTACACCGGGGAGCTGTTTTTT
J gene: TRBJ1-1; V gene: TRBV19; D gene: -; clone size: -; CDR3 protein: CASSPEGEQGNTEAFF; CDR3 DNA: TGTGCCAGTAGTCCCGAGGGGGAACAGGGAAACACTGAAGCTTTCTTT
J gene: TRBJ1-2; V gene: TRBV7-9; D gene: -; clone size: -; CDR3 protein: CASSSGLESGYTF; CDR3 DNA: TGTGCCAGCAGCTCGGGTCTGGAAAGCGGCTACACCTTC